This T cell receptor beta chain was obtained from a study of blood T cell repertoires in COVID-19. TCRdb's table, derived via immunoSEQ multiplex PCR, lists solely in-frame clones and lacks some. The top ten clones hold 4% to 6% of a sample with 98,000 or so clones, about 88% of them seen once. This receptor was taken from a human donor in a cohort sampled during active COVID-19. The specimen was peripheral blood.

The chain's CDR3 is CASSGLPAGSKNIQYF. The CDR3, as DNA: TGTGCCAGCAGTGGGCTGCCTGCGGGGAGCAAAAACATTCAGTACTTC. The chain uses TRBV2 and TRBJ2-4; D is possibly TRBD2 (6 bases). The V and J ends lost 4 bases and 3 bases respectively, with 16 bases between them. The germline gives CDR1 SNHLY, CDR2 FYNNEI. This CDR3 has 16 amino acids. Supplemented by reference TRBV2 and TRBJ2-4, the full variable domain reads EPEVTQTPSHQVTQMGQEVILRCVPISNHLYFYWYRQILGQKVEFLVSFYNNEISEKSEIFDDQFSVERPDGSNFTLKIRSTKLEDSAMYFCASSGLPAGSKNIQYFGAGTRLSVL.